Below are 8 T cell receptor beta chains sequenced from a single sample in a study of control samples from healthy donors and cancer patients. TCRdb keeps only in-frame clones here, not all; method: immunoSEQ multiplex PCR. The data show about 75,000 clones, with roughly 84% seen just once and more than 12% held by the top ten. Source material: blood. These TCRs come from a man aged 45-65 years in good health.

This rearrangement joins TRBV6-2 or TRBV6-3 to TRBJ1-2; possible D gene TRBD1, 5 bases. The germline CDR1 and CDR2 sequences are MNHEY and SVGEGT. V was shortened by 1 base and J by 4 bases, with 19 bases between the two germline ends. The CDR3 extends over 17 amino acids. The CDR3 sequence is CASSYWVLGTDTYGYTF. Here the CDR3 DNA reads TGTGCCAGCAGTTACTGGGTCCTCGGGACCGACACCTATGGCTACACCTTC.

The chain links TRBV18 to TRBJ2-7, with TRBD1 identical over 10 bases. Germline V lookup: CDR1 KGHSH, CDR2 LQKENI. V lost 3 bases to trimming and J lost 5 bases; unmatched junction nucleotides: 4. This CDR3 region has 14 residues. CDR3 DNA sequence: TGTGCCAGCTCACCTGCGACAGGGGGCGACGAGCAGTACTTC. Translating gives CASSPATGGDEQYF.

The gene calls are TRBV7-2 and TRBJ1-2; D is unclear. This CDR3 is 13 amino acids long. The ends were cut back, 5 bases at V and 4 bases at J, with 11 bases in the middle. Germline V gene lookup returns CDR1 SGHTA and CDR2 FQGNSA. The CDR3: CASSAGKGYGYTF. In DNA, the CDR3 is TGTGCCAGCAGCGCCGGGAAAGGCTATGGCTACACCTTC.

This chain joins TRBV28 and TRBJ1-3, with 7 positions matching TRBD1. The V and J ends lost 5 bases and 8 bases, in that order; junction bases with no gene match: 6. This CDR3 has 13 residues. Looked up from germline, CDR1 is MDHEN and CDR2 is SYDVKM. Here the CDR3 reads CASSLNRGHTIYF. For the CDR3, the DNA is TGTGCCAGCAGTCTTAACAGGGGACACACCATATATTTT.

This rearrangement joins TRBV18 to TRBJ1-1; D gene uncertain. CDR1 is KGHSH, CDR2 LQKENI, per germline. V gave up 6 bases and J gave up 1 base, with 12 bases separating them. CDR3 length equals 14 residues. The CDR3 here is CASSRQSRNTEAFF. The CDR3 bases are TGTGCCAGCTCCCGACAAAGTCGGAACACTGAAGCTTTCTTT. Full variable domain (remainder filled in from reference TRBV18 and TRBJ1-1): NAGVMQNPRHLVRRRGQEARLRCSPMKGHSHVYWYRQLPEEGLKFMVYLQKENIIDESGMPKERFSAEFPKEGPSILRIQQVVRGDSAAYFCASSRQSRNTEAFFGQGTRLTVV.

The chain recombines TRBV3-1 (or the pseudogene TRBV3-2) with TRBJ1-1; 9 bases map to TRBD1. Unmatched junction bases numbered 11, after V lost 4 bases and J lost 11 bases. This CDR3 is 14 amino acids long. Germline V gene lookup returns CDR1 LGHDT and CDR2 YNNKEL (reference sequence). CDR3 nucleotides: TGTGCCAGCAGCCTACAACAGGGGGCGCAGGAGGCTTTCTTT. Its translation: CASSLQQGAQEAFF.

The rearrangement links TRBV12-3 or TRBV12-4 to TRBJ2-7; possibly TRBD2 for D (6 bases). Trimming cost V 7 bases and J 6 bases, with 16 bases left between them. The CDR3 sequence is 13 residues long. CDR3 bases: TGTGCCAGCAACCGGGACTTTCTCGGCGAGCAGTACTTC. As protein: CASNRDFLGEQYF.

This chain joins TRBV7-3 and TRBJ2-7; D is perhaps TRBD1 (5 bases). Germline values: CDR1 SGHTA, CDR2 FQGTGA. Trimming removed 5 bases from V and 5 bases from J, with 10 bases in between. This CDR3 comprises 12 residues. CDR3 residues: CASSPRQNEQYF. The CDR3 region has the DNA TGTGCCAGCAGCCCCAGACAGAACGAGCAGTACTTC.